A single sample gave rise to the 21 T cell receptor beta chains below, sequenced in a study of technical replicates of blood from a few donors. Some clones are missing from TCRdb's copy, which holds only in-frame ones; the method was immunoSEQ multiplex PCR. Found here are tens of thousands of clones, 90% to 97% of them singletons; the top ten hold approximately 0.36%. Material for sequencing was T cells isolated from PBMCs. These receptors all come from a human donor in good health.

This rearrangement joins TRBV15 to TRBJ2-7, with a weak D call TRBD1 (6 bases). The germline CDR1 and CDR2 sequences are LNHNV and YYDKDF (reference sequence). The ends were cut back, 1 base at V and 0 bases at J, with 13 bases in the middle. This CDR3 spans 16 amino acids. The CDR3 DNA sequence: TGTGCCACCAGCAGAGGGACAGCCGTTTTCTCCTACGAGCAGTACTTC. As protein: CATSRGTAVFSYEQYF.

The CDR3 protein is CASSQEISNQPQHF. In nucleotides, the CDR3 is TGTGCCAGCAGTCAAGAGATTAGCAATCAGCCCCAGCATTTT. The V call is TRBV28, the J call TRBJ1-5; D uncertain. CDR3 length: 14 residues. In germline, CDR1 is MDHEN, CDR2 SYDVKM. Deletions cut 5 bases from V and 0 bases from J, with 8 bases between.

The chain joins TRBV4-1 to TRBJ1-5; D unclear. CDR3 length: 13 residues. Germline V gene sequence: CDR1 MGHRA, CDR2 YSYEKL. V lost 0 bases to trimming and J lost 5 bases, with 5 bases between them. CDR3 residues: CASSQDRDQPQHF. The DNA of the CDR3 is TGCGCCAGCAGCCAAGATCGGGATCAGCCCCAGCATTTT.

DNA for the CDR3: TGTGCCAGCAGTTACGAGACGGGGGAGCAGTACTTC. Translation: CASSYETGEQYF. The rearrangement uses TRBV6-5 and TRBJ2-7; tentatively, D is TRBD2 (5 bases). The germline CDR1 and CDR2 sequences are MNHEY and SVGAGI. Trimming stripped 2 bases from V and 7 bases from J, with 9 bases between. The length of the CDR3 is 12 residues.

The chain is built from TRBV5-1 and TRBJ2-7; 8 bases line up with TRBD2. From germline, CDR1 is SGHRS and CDR2 YFSETQ. With 5 bases clipped from V and 6 bases from J, the junction kept 7 bases outside the gene matches. The CDR3 is made up of 13 amino acids. In DNA, the CDR3 is TGCGCCAGCAGGGCGGGAGGAGGAACCGAGCAGTACTTC. Its translation: CASRAGGGTEQYF. Combining the CDR3 with reference TRBV5-1 and TRBJ2-7 gives the whole variable domain KAGVTQTPRYLIKTRGQQVTLSCSPISGHRSVSWYQQTPGQGLQFLFEYFSETQRNKGNFPGRFSGRQFSNSRSEMNVSTLELGDSALYLCASRAGGGTEQYFGPGTRLTVT.

The chain joins TRBV7-8 to TRBJ2-3; 9 bases are shared with TRBD1. The V gene's germline CDR1 is SGHVS and CDR2 FQNEAQ. J gave up 0 bases and V 5 bases, and 15 bases lay outside the gene matches. The CDR3 consists of 19 residues. CDR3 bases: TGTGCCAGCAGCCCAAGACTGGGACAGGGTCAGGGTAGCACAGATACGCAGTATTTT. Encoded protein: CASSPRLGQGQGSTDTQYF. Filled out from reference TRBV7-8 and TRBJ2-3, the complete variable domain reads GAGVSQSPRYKVAKRGQDVALRCDPISGHVSLFWYQQALGQGPEFLTYFQNEAQLDKSGLPSDRFFAERPEGSVSTLKIQRTQQEDSAVYLCASSPRLGQGQGSTDTQYFGPGTRLTVL.

This clone was recorded only once. V is TRBV28 and J is TRBJ2-5; D is ambiguous. V lost 2 bases, J lost 4 bases, and 8 bases lay in between. This CDR3 contains 13 residues. Germline V CDR1 and CDR2: MDHEN, SYDVKM. The CDR3 DNA reads TGTGCCAGCAGTTTACAAGCAAGAGAGACCCAGTACTTC. Translated: CASSLQARETQYF.

The chain uses TRBV7-2 and TRBJ2-3, with 9 positions matching TRBD2. CDR3 length equals 18 residues. V was clipped by 1 base and J by 4 bases; unmatched bases: 12. The germline gives CDR1 SGHTA, CDR2 FQGNSA. The CDR3 DNA follows: TGTGCCAGCAGCTTAGTAGTTTATAAGCGGGAGGACTCAGATACGCAGTATTTT. Residues: CASSLVVYKREDSDTQYF.

The J gene is TRBJ2-7, the V gene TRBV2, with a possible D match to TRBD2 (5 bases). V shed 3 bases and J shed 2 bases, with 14 bases lying between them. This CDR3 spans 15 amino acids. Germline values: CDR1 SNHLY, CDR2 FYNNEI. CDR3 nucleotides: TGTGCCAGCAGTGAGTTGTGGGAGTGGACCTACGAGCAGTACTTC. Translating it yields CASSELWEWTYEQYF.

A single count supports this clone. The V call is TRBV7-2, the J call TRBJ1-5; the D is unclear. CDR1 and CDR2 (germline): SGHTA, FQGNSA. This CDR3 is built from 12 residues. V gave up 5 bases and J gave up 4 bases, with 6 bases separating them. CDR3 sequence: CASSRYNQPQHF. The CDR3 bases are TGTGCCAGCAGCCGGTATAATCAGCCCCAGCATTTT. Variable domain in full (rest from reference TRBV7-2 and TRBJ1-5): GAGVSQSPSNKVTEKGKDVELRCDPISGHTALYWYRQSLGQGLEFLIYFQGNSAPDKSGLPSDRFSAERTGGSVSTLTIQRTQQEDSAVYLCASSRYNQPQHFGDGTRLSIL.

This chain connects TRBV29-1 to TRBJ2-1, with TRBD2 matching over 11 bases. This CDR3 contains 11 residues. The V gene's germline CDR1 is SQVTM and CDR2 ANQGSEA. The junction had 2 bases not matched to a gene; V was cut back by 6 bases and J by 10 bases. The CDR3 protein is CSVRLAGEQFF. DNA of the CDR3: TGCAGCGTCAGACTAGCGGGAGAGCAGTTCTTC.

V and J are TRBV9 and TRBJ2-1, with TRBD2 identical over 7 bases. Germline loops: CDR1 SGDLS, CDR2 YYNGEE. The CDR3 covers 15 residues. Unmatched junction bases numbered 8, after V lost 4 bases and J lost 4 bases. The CDR3 DNA reads as TGTGCCAGCAGCCCCCGGGACTACAATTACAATGAGCAGTTCTTC. Its protein is CASSPRDYNYNEQFF.

This clone was observed a single time. CDR3 amino acids: CSARFGGEQYF. The CDR3 DNA is TGCAGTGCTAGGTTTGGAGGCGAGCAGTACTTC. The chain uses TRBV20-1 and TRBJ2-7; D might be TRBD2 (5 bases). V lost 3 bases to trimming and J lost 6 bases, with 9 bases between them. The CDR3 runs to 11 residues. Germline CDR1 reads DFQATT; CDR2 reads SNEGSKA (reference sequence).

V gene TRBV5-4 combines with J gene TRBJ2-5, with D perhaps TRBD2 (5 bases). CDR1 SGHNT and CDR2 YYREEE come from the germline V gene (reference sequence). V was pared by 2 bases and J by 1 base, with 12 bases between. This CDR3 region has 15 residues. The CDR3 DNA reads TGTGCCAGCAGCTTTCAGACTACCCCCCAAGAGACCCAGTACTTC. Translation gives CASSFQTTPQETQYF.

This rearrangement joins TRBV15 to TRBJ2-1; tentatively, D is TRBD1 (5 bases). V lost 0 bases to trimming and J lost 6 bases, with 9 bases between them. The CDR3 totals 14 residues. From germline, CDR1 is LNHNV and CDR2 YYDKDF (reference sequence). CDR3 coding DNA: TGTGCCACCAGCAGAGATCTGGGGCCCAATGAGCAGTTCTTC. Translated: CATSRDLGPNEQFF.

The gene calls are TRBV7-8 and TRBJ2-3; 10 nucleotides align to TRBD2. Germline CDR1 is SGHVS and CDR2 is FQNEAQ. This CDR3 has 14 amino acids. Germline trimming cut 9 bases from V and 0 bases from J; bases unmatched to any gene: 3. CDR3 DNA: TGTGCCAGTGTGACTAGCGGGAGCACAGATACGCAGTATTTT. Encoded protein: CASVTSGSTDTQYF.

The rearrangement uses TRBV7-9 and TRBJ2-7; 9 bases match TRBD1. The CDR3 is 14 residues long. V dropped 5 bases and J dropped 5; count of bases not matched to a gene: 7. Germline V gives CDR1 SEHNR, CDR2 FQNEAQ (reference sequence). The CDR3 reads CASSDSGQGHEQYF. For the CDR3, the DNA is TGTGCCAGCAGCGACTCGGGACAGGGCCACGAGCAGTACTTC.

The chain combines TRBV15 with TRBJ2-2; D is unclear. V lost 0 bases and J 1 base, leaving 6 bases between the germline ends. Per germline, CDR1 LNHNV and CDR2 YYDKDF (reference sequence). The CDR3 is made up of 15 amino acids. CDR3 protein: CATSRDRGNTGELFF. CDR3 in DNA: TGTGCCACCAGCAGAGATCGCGGGAACACCGGGGAGCTGTTTTTT.

This chain uses TRBV7-9 with TRBJ2-7; D possibly corresponds to TRBD1 (6 bases). CDR3 size: 12 residues. Germline-derived CDR1 and CDR2 are SEHNR and FQNEAQ (reference sequence). Trimming cost V 5 bases and J 3 bases, with 8 bases left between them. The CDR3 DNA reads as TGTGCCAGCAGCGCGACAGGCTACGAGCAGTACTTC. Its translation: CASSATGYEQYF.

This chain connects TRBV29-1 to TRBJ1-1; tentative D call: TRBD1 (6 bases). Germline loops: CDR1 SQVTM, CDR2 ANQGSEA. This CDR3 comprises 15 residues. The V end was cut by 0 bases, the J end by 6 bases, with 17 bases between. The CDR3 nucleotides read TGCAGCGTTGAAGATAGGGGGGGGGCCAGGGCTGAAGCTTTCTTT. Translated: CSVEDRGGARAEAFF. Combining the CDR3 with reference TRBV29-1 and TRBJ1-1 gives the whole variable domain SAVISQKPSRDICQRGTSLTIQCQVDSQVTMMFWYRQQPGQSLTLIATANQGSEATYESGFVIDKFPISRPNLTFSTLTVSNMSPEDSSIYLCSVEDRGGARAEAFFGQGTRLTVV.

The chain has TRBV10-2 and TRBJ2-7, with D tentatively TRBD2 (5 bases). The length of the CDR3 is 13 residues. The V end was cut by 2 bases, the J end by 2 bases, with 7 bases between. Looked up from germline, CDR1 is WSHSY and CDR2 is SAAADI. CDR3 DNA: TGCGCCAGCAGTGAGGGACTGACCTACGAGCAGTACTTC. It specifies CASSEGLTYEQYF.